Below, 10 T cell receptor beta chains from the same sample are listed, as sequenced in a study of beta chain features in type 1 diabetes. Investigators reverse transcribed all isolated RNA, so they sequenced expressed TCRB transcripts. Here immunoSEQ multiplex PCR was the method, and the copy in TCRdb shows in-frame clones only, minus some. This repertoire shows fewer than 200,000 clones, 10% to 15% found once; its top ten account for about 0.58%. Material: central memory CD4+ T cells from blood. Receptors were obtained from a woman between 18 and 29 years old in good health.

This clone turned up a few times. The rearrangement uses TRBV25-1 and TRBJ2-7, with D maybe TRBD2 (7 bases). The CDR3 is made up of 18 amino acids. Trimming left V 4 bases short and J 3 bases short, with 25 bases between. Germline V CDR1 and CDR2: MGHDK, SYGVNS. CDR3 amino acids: CASSVGQGRSGAFYEQYF. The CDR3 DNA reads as TGTGCCAGCAGTGTTGGTCAGGGGAGGAGCGGGGCTTTCTACGAGCAGTACTTC.

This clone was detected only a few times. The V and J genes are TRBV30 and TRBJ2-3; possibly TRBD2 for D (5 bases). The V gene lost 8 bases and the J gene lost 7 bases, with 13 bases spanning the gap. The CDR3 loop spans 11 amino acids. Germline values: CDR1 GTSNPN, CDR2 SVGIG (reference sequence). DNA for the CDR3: TGTGCCACGGAGGTTTCTTATACGCAGTATTTT. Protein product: CATEVSYTQYF.

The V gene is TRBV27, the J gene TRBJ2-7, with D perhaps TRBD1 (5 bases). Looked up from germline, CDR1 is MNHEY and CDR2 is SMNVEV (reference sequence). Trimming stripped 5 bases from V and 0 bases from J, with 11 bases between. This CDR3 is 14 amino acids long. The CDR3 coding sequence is TGTGCCAGCAGTCGGACACAATACTCCTACGAGCAGTACTTC. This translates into CASSRTQYSYEQYF.

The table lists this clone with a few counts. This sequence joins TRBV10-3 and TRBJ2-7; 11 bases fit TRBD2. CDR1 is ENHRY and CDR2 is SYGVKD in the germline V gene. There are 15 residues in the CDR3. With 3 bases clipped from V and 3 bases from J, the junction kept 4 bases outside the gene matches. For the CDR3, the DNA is TGTGCCATCAGTGATCGACTAGCGGGAAGCTACGAGCAGTACTTC. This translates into CAISDRLAGSYEQYF.

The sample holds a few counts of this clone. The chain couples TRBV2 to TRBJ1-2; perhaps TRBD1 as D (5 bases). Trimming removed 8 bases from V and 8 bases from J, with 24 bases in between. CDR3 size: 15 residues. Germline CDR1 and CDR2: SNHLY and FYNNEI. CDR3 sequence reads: CASCRALETVRGYTF. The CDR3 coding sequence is TGTGCCAGCTGTAGGGCTTTGGAGACAGTCAGGGGCTACACCTTC.

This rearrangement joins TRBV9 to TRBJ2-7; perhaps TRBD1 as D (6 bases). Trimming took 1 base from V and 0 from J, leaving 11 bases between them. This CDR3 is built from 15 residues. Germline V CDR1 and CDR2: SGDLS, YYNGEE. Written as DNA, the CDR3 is TGTGCCAGCAGCGTACAGGGGTCCCTCTCCTACGAGCAGTACTTC. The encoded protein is CASSVQGSLSYEQYF. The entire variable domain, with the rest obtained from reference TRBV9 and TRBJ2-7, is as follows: DSGVTQTPKHLITATGQRVTLRCSPRSGDLSVYWYQQSLDQGLQFLIQYYNGEERAKGNILERFSAQQFPDLHSELNLSSLELGDSALYFCASSVQGSLSYEQYFGPGTRLTVT.

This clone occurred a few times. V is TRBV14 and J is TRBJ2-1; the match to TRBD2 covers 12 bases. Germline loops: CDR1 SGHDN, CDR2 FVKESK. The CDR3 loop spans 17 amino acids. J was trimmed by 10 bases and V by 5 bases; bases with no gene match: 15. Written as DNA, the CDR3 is TGTGCCAGCAGCTCTACTCGGGCTAGCGGGAGGGCCAGGGAGCAGTTCTTC. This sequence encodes CASSSTRASGRAREQFF.

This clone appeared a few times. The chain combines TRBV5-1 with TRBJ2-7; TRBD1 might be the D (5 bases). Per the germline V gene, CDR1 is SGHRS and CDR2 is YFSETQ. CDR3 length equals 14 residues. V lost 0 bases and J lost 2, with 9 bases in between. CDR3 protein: CASSLGPGTYEQYF. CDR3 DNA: TGCGCCAGCAGCTTGGGTCCAGGGACCTACGAGCAGTACTTC.

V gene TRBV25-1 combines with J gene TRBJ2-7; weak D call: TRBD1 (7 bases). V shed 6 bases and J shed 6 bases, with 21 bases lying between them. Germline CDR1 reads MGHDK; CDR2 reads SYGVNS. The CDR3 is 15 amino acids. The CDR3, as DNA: TGTGCCAGCAGCCTCAGGACTAACAGGGGTGGCGAGCAGTACTTC. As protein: CASSLRTNRGGEQYF.

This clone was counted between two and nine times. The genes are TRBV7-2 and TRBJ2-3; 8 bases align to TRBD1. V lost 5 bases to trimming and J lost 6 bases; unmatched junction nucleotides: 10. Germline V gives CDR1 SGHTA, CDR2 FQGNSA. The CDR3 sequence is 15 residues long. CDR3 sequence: CASSPTGRGPDTQYF. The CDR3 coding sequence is TGTGCCAGCAGCCCCACAGGCAGGGGGCCGGATACGCAGTATTTT.